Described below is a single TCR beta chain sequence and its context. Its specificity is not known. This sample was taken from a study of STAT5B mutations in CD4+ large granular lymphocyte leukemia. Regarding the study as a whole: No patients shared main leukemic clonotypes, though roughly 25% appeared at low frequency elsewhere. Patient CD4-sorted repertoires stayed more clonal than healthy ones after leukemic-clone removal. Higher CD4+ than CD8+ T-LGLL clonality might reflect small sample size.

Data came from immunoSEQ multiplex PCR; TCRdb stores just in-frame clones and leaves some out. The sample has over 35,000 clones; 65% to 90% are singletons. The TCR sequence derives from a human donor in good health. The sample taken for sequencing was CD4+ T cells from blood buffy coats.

CDR3: CASSMTASNTGELFF. In DNA, the CDR3 is TGTGCCAGTAGTATGACAGCATCGAACACCGGGGAGCTGTTTTTT. The rearrangement joins TRBV19 to TRBJ2-2, with D maybe TRBD1 (5 bases). V was trimmed by 3 bases and J by 0 bases, leaving 8 bases between them. The germline gives CDR1 LNHDA, CDR2 SQIVND (reference sequence). The CDR3 covers 15 residues.